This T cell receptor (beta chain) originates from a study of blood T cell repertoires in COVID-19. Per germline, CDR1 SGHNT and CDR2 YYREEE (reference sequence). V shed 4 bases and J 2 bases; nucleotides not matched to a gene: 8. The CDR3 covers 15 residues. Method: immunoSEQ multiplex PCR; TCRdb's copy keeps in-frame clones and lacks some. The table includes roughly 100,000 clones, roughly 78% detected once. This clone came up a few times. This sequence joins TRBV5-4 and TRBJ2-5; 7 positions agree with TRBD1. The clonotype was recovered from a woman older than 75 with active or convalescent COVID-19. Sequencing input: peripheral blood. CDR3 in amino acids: CASSPGPGQQETQYF. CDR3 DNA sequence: TGTGCCAGCAGCCCAGGTCCGGGACAGCAAGAGACCCAGTACTTC.